The entry below describes one T cell receptor beta chain. As yet, its antigen is unknown. The data originate from a study of post-analysis software for immune sequencing data. At the level of the study: Progressive-relapsing, secondary progressive and relapsing-remitting multiple sclerosis were among the disease courses included. Study results and caveats: When patients were compared with controls, about five TRBV segments were more frequent, TRBV5-6, TRBV5-1 and TRBV20-1 among them. In multiple sclerosis, normalized Chao1 diversity was significantly below that of controls.

Built from TCR beta cDNA, the libraries had unique molecular identifiers in them. The T cell input of roughly 0.85 to 11 million gave roughly 0.5 million cDNA molecules. TCRdb called the PCR reads again in MiXCR, with one record for every CDR3 protein. Of roughly 170,000 distinct CDR3 sequences listed, roughly 30% are singletons. V gave up 6 bases and J gave up 4 bases; unmatched junction bases: 6. The CDR3 is 16 residues long. Germline-derived CDR1 and CDR2 are MDHEN and SYDVKM. Sequences were obtained from blood. The chain has TRBV28 and TRBJ2-3; 14 nucleotides agree with TRBD2. The origin of this receptor is a girl aged 5-17 years with multiple sclerosis. The CDR3 nucleotides are TGTGCCAGCAGCCCGGGACTAGCGGGAGACGCAGATACGCAGTATTTT. Protein: CASSPGLAGDADTQYF.